The 7 T cell receptor beta chains below were found in one sample sequenced in a study of siplizumab effects on memory and regulatory T cells. Sequencing used immunoSEQ multiplex PCR; TCRdb keeps in-frame clones, though not all of them. This sample has approximately 94,000 clones, with 91% found just once. Sequencing input: CD4+ T cells sorted from blood. These receptors came from a human donor in good health.

V and J are TRBV4-2 and TRBJ1-3; D unclear. V gave up 0 bases and J gave up 4 bases, with 16 bases separating them. The CDR3 is 17 residues long. Germline CDR1 and CDR2: LGHNA and YNFKEQ. The CDR3 DNA is TGTGCCAGCAGCCAAGATTATGCAGACTCTTCAGGAAACACCATATATTTT. Its translation: CASSQDYADSSGNTIYF.

This chain uses TRBV5-1 with TRBJ1-2; TRBD1 agrees at 9 bases. V lost 0 bases to trimming and J lost 6 bases; unmatched junction nucleotides: 6. This CDR3 contains 15 residues. Germline assignment: CDR1 SGHRS and CDR2 YFSETQ. DNA for the CDR3: TGCGCCAGCAGCTTGGACGGGGACAGGGCTAATGGCTACACCTTC. Its translation is CASSLDGDRANGYTF.

This chain uses TRBV5-5 with TRBJ1-2; 8 positions agree with TRBD1. The germline gives CDR1 SGHKS, CDR2 YYEKEE (reference sequence). V shed 4 bases, J shed 8 bases, and the junction held 13 bases outside the gene matches. This CDR3 spans 15 amino acids. In nucleotides, the CDR3 is TGTGCCAGCAGCAACATTAATCAGGGGGCGCCCGGCTACACCTTC. It yields the protein CASSNINQGAPGYTF.

The chain uses TRBV5-5 and TRBJ2-7; D is ambiguous. The V end lost 4 bases, the J end lost 3 bases, and 14 bases lay between the germline ends. Germline CDR1 SGHKS, CDR2 YYEKEE (reference sequence). CDR3 size: 14 residues. CDR3 amino acids: CASSTGGPVYEQYF. CDR3 coding DNA: TGTGCCAGCAGCACTGGCGGACCTGTCTACGAGCAGTACTTC.

The gene calls are TRBV19 and TRBJ2-1; the D gene is possibly TRBD1 (6 bases). Germline V gives CDR1 LNHDA, CDR2 SQIVND (reference sequence). This CDR3 is 13 amino acids long. V was cut by 0 bases and J by 11 bases, with 11 bases left in between. The CDR3 DNA is TGTGCCAGTAGTATAGATCAAAGGGGGAAGCAGTTCTTC. Amino acids: CASSIDQRGKQFF.

The CDR3 here is CAISEDRVVTEAFF. Here the CDR3 DNA reads TGTGCCATCAGTGAGGACAGGGTGGTCACTGAAGCTTTCTTT. The V and J genes are TRBV10-3 and TRBJ1-1, with TRBD1 matching 7 bases. Losses at the gene ends were 2 bases for V and 4 bases for J; bases not matched to a gene: 4. The CDR3 extends over 14 amino acids. Looked up from germline, CDR1 is ENHRY and CDR2 is SYGVKD.

A word on this clone: A junction boundary mismatches the germline segment, possibly from a read error. The chain's CDR3 is CASSSQRAPPKIDF. In DNA form, the CDR3 reads TGTGCCAGCAGTTCTCAGAGGGCCCCTCCCAAGATTGACTTC. The chain has TRBV2 and TRBJ2-7; weak D call: TRBD2 (5 bases). This CDR3 is 14 amino acids long. CDR1 SNHLY and CDR2 FYNNEI come from the germline V gene.